This is a list of T cell receptor beta chains from one sample in a study of cytomegalovirus exposure and HLA in healthy donors. This table comes from immunoSEQ multiplex PCR, and its TCRdb copy is limited to in-frame clones, with some not included. The repertoire has approximately 150,000 clones, around 80% of them found once; the top ten carry less than 2%. The sequenced material came from PBMCs. These receptors were obtained from a woman aged 18-29 years in good health and CMV-seronegative. Each CDR3 is given with its conserved first and last residue. A D gene is named only where the DNA matches it firmly. Clone sizes are given selectively: once, few, many, or a class where the clone is expanded.

j_call,d_call,cdr3_length,clone_size,v_call,cdr3_nt,cdr3_aa
TRBJ2-7,TRBD2,14,NA,TRBV5-6,TGTGCCAGCAGCTTGGATGCGACTAGCGAGAGGCAGTACTTC,CASSLDATSERQYF
TRBJ2-7,NA,15,NA,TRBV6-5,TGTGCCAGCAGTTACTCGCAGGGGGGCTCCTACGAGCAGTACTTC,CASSYSQGGSYEQYF
TRBJ1-1,TRBD1,16,many,TRBV12-5,TGTGCTAGTGGTTTGGGCGGGACAGGGACAAACACTGAAGCTTTCTTT,CASGLGGTGTNTEAFF
TRBJ2-2,NA,16,few,TRBV5-1,TGCGCCAGCAGCTTGGATGGGACTCCCGTATCCGGGGAGCTGTTTTTT,CASSLDGTPVSGELFF
TRBJ1-4,TRBD1,17,NA,TRBV5-6,TGTGCCAGCAGCCTAGGGACAGGAATAAGTTCGGGGGACAAACTGTTTTTT,CASSLGTGISSGDKLFF
TRBJ2-3,TRBD2,16,NA,TRBV5-1,TGCGCCAGCAGCCGGCCTCTAGCGGGAGAGACAGATACGCAGTATTTT,CASSRPLAGETDTQYF
TRBJ2-7,NA,13,NA,TRBV13,TGTGCCAGCAGCTTCAACGAGCTGAGCGAGCAGTACTTC,CASSFNELSEQYF
TRBJ2-5,NA,14,NA,TRBV4-1,TGCGCCAGCAGCCAAGTTAGCCGGGAGGAGACCCAGTACTTC,CASSQVSREETQYF
TRBJ2-4,NA,16,NA,TRBV27,TGTGCCAGCAGTTTAGAGGGCCCTACAGCCAAAAACATTCAGTACTTC,CASSLEGPTAKNIQYF
TRBJ1-1,NA,14,once,TRBV15,TGTGCCACCAGCAGGCTTTCAGGGGTCACTGAAGCTTTCTTT,CATSRLSGVTEAFF
TRBJ2-5,NA,15,NA,TRBV7-9,TGTGCCAGCAGCTCGGGCCGTAGGAGGCAGGAGACCCAGTACTTC,CASSSGRRRQETQYF
TRBJ2-3,TRBD2,15,NA,TRBV11-2,TGTGCCAGCAGCTTTCTAGCGGGAGGGGCAGATACGCAGTATTTT,CASSFLAGGADTQYF
TRBJ2-3,TRBD2,15,few,TRBV19,TGTGCCAGTAGTATGTCTAGCGGGAGAGGAAATACGCAGTATTTT,CASSMSSGRGNTQYF
TRBJ2-7,TRBD2,16,NA,TRBV14,TGTGCCAGCAGCCGACTAGCGGGATCCCCCGCCTACGAGCAGTACTTC,CASSRLAGSPAYEQYF
TRBJ2-7,TRBD2,15,NA,TRBV5-6,TGTGCCAGCGGCGATAGCGGGCAGGCCTCCTACGAGCAGTACTTC,CASGDSGQASYEQYF
TRBJ2-1,NA,13,NA,TRBV6-4,TGTGCCAGCAGTCCGCAGATGTACAATGAGCAGTTCTTC,CASSPQMYNEQFF
TRBJ2-2,TRBD1,13,NA,TRBV29-1,TGCAGCGCCCGGGACAGCAACACCGGGGAGCTGTTTTTT,CSARDSNTGELFF
TRBJ2-2,NA,9,NA,TRBV13,TGTGCCAGCGGAGGAGAGCTGTTTTTT,CASGGELFF